A single sample is the source of the 13 T cell receptor beta chains below, sequenced in a study of CD4 T cells in relation to SARS-CoV-2 and coronaviruses. Before the COVID-19 pandemic, during about 2011-2019, CD4+ T cells were taken from unexposed donors. Isolation of CD4+ T cells took place after about 9 days in culture. The assay was immunoSEQ multiplex PCR, and TCRdb's table has in-frame clones only and misses some. Of more than 15,000 clones listed, roughly four fifths were seen once; the top ten hold 21%. The antigens these receptors bind are not known. The sequenced material came from CD4+ T cells from PBMCs, cultured in vitro. Every receptor here comes from a human donor in good health.

This rearrangement joins TRBV13 to TRBJ1-2; 9 bases are a match to TRBD1. The germline gives CDR1 PRHDT, CDR2 FYEKMQ (reference sequence). Trimming removed 5 bases from V and 1 base from J; junction bases left unmatched: 5. The CDR3 consists of 15 residues. Here the CDR3 DNA reads TGTGCCAGCAGCGTTTGGACAGGGGATAACTATGGCTACACCTTC. This gives the protein CASSVWTGDNYGYTF. Full variable domain (rest looked up from reference TRBV13 and TRBJ1-2): AAGVIQSPRHLIKEKRETATLKCYPIPRHDTVYWYQQGPGQDPQFLISFYEKMQSDKGSIPDRFSAQQFSDYHSELNMSSLELGDSALYFCASSVWTGDNYGYTFGSGTRLTVV.

This rearrangement joins TRBV7-2 to TRBJ2-5, with 8 bases fitting TRBD2. CDR1 is SGHTA and CDR2 is FQGNSA in the germline V gene. This CDR3 spans 16 amino acids. The V segment lost 1 base and the J segment 5 bases; nucleotides outside the gene matches: 9. CDR3 sequence reads: CASSLVQRGGRETQYF. DNA for the CDR3: TGTGCCAGCAGCTTAGTGCAACGGGGGGGCCGGGAGACCCAGTACTTC.

This clone was observed a few times. The V gene is TRBV2, the J gene TRBJ2-7, with TRBD1 identical over 9 bases. V shed 10 bases, J shed 5 bases, and the junction held 6 bases outside the gene matches. The length of the CDR3 is 12 residues. Germline CDR1 and CDR2: SNHLY and FYNNEI. CDR3 DNA sequence: TGTGCCACCGGGACAGGGATGCACGAGCAGTACTTC. It codes for CATGTGMHEQYF.

The V gene is TRBV30, the J gene TRBJ1-1; unclear D gene. The CDR3 is made up of 14 amino acids. V shed 1 base and J shed 4 bases, with 13 bases lying between them. Germline V gene lookup returns CDR1 GTSNPN and CDR2 SVGIG (reference sequence). The CDR3, as DNA: TGTGCCTGGAGTGGACTGCTATTGGGCACTGAAGCTTTCTTT. Translation: CAWSGLLLGTEAFF.

The chain combines TRBV4-1 with TRBJ2-7; TRBD2 aligns across 10 bases. V gave up 1 base and J gave up 6 bases; unmatched junction bases: 12. This CDR3 has 17 amino acids. CDR1 and CDR2 from the germline V gene are MGHRA and YSYEKL. The CDR3 region is CASSQGEWASGSSEQYF. CDR3 nucleotide sequence: TGCGCCAGCAGCCAAGGGGAATGGGCTAGCGGGAGCTCCGAGCAGTACTTC.

The count of this clone is one. The chain recombines TRBV6-5 with TRBJ1-2, with no clear D. Germline assignment: CDR1 MNHEY and CDR2 SVGAGI. The CDR3 sequence is 16 residues long. V was trimmed by 2 bases and J by 5 bases, leaving 18 bases between them. CDR3 amino acids: CASSYDVGKTIYGYTF. The CDR3 DNA reads as TGTGCCAGCAGTTACGACGTCGGCAAGACAATATATGGCTACACCTTC.

The rearrangement uses TRBV6-5 and TRBJ2-7, with D tentatively TRBD1 (5 bases). Germline V gene sequence: CDR1 MNHEY, CDR2 SVGAGI. The CDR3 is 14 amino acids. Trimming took 0 bases from V and 5 from J, leaving 11 bases between them. CDR3 coding DNA: TGTGCCAGCAGTTACTCGGGGCAGACCGACGAGCAGTACTTC. It codes for CASSYSGQTDEQYF.

The chain carries TRBV7-9 and TRBJ2-7; 7 nucleotides align to TRBD1. J lost 5 bases, V lost 5 bases, and 3 bases had no gene match. In germline, CDR1 is SEHNR, CDR2 FQNEAQ (reference sequence). The length of the CDR3 is 12 residues. CDR3 sequence: CASSSTGDEQYF. The CDR3 nucleotides are TGTGCCAGCAGCAGTACAGGGGACGAGCAGTACTTC.

The chain joins TRBV13 to TRBJ2-5, with D hard to call. The V end lost 0 bases, the J end lost 7 bases, and 6 bases lay between the germline ends. The CDR3 is made up of 12 amino acids. CDR1 and CDR2 (germline): PRHDT, FYEKMQ (reference sequence). CDR3 sequence: CASSLGDRTQYF. The CDR3 bases are TGTGCCAGCAGCTTAGGGGACCGGACCCAGTACTTC.

This chain uses TRBV11-2 with TRBJ1-2; 10 bases line up with TRBD1. This CDR3 has 17 residues. Germline V gives CDR1 SGHAT, CDR2 FQNNGV. With 5 bases clipped from V and 4 bases from J, the junction kept 13 bases outside the gene matches. The chain's CDR3 is CASSPVGDRGHSYGYTF. The CDR3 DNA follows: TGTGCCAGCAGCCCTGTAGGGGACAGGGGCCACTCCTATGGCTACACCTTC.

This chain joins TRBV5-4 and TRBJ2-7, with TRBD2 matching 8 bases. There are 16 residues in the CDR3. V dropped 4 bases and J dropped 5; count of bases not matched to a gene: 14. Germline CDR1 SGHNT, CDR2 YYREEE (reference sequence). The CDR3, as DNA: TGTGCCAGCAGCCAAGAACTAGCGGCCCTCGCGGACGAGCAGTACTTC. It specifies CASSQELAALADEQYF.

This clone was counted only a few times. The CDR3: CASRDPGGHHGYTF. CDR3 DNA sequence: TGTGCCAGCAGAGACCCAGGGGGCCACCATGGCTACACCTTC. The chain employs TRBV27 and TRBJ1-2, with 8 bases identical to TRBD1. The CDR3 has 14 amino acids. V trimming: 6 bases; J trimming: 6 bases; junction bases outside the gene matches: 9. CDR1 and CDR2 (germline): MNHEY, SMNVEV (reference sequence).

This sequence joins TRBV19 and TRBJ1-2; 10 bases match TRBD1. The junction had 7 bases not matched to a gene; V was cut back by 5 bases and J by 4 bases. The CDR3 contains 15 residues. From germline, CDR1 is LNHDA and CDR2 SQIVND (reference sequence). The chain's CDR3 is CASSPQTGGGYGYTF. CDR3 DNA: TGTGCCAGTAGTCCGCAGACAGGGGGCGGCTATGGCTACACCTTC.